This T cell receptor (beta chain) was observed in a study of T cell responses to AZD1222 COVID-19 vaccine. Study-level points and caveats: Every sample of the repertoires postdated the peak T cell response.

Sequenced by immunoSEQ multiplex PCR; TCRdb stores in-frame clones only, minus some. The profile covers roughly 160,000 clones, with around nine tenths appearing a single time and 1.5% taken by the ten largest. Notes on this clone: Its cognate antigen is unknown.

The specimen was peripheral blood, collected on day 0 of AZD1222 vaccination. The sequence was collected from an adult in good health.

CDR3 protein: CASSQDGGTGATSGGYTF. The CDR3, as DNA: TGCGCCAGCAGCCAAGATGGGGGGACCGGCGCCACCTCGGGAGGCTACACCTTC. The chain recombines TRBV4-3 with TRBJ1-2, with TRBD1 as a possible D gene (5 bases). V dropped 0 bases and J dropped 8 bases, with 25 bases sitting between them. In germline, CDR1 is LGHNA, CDR2 YSLEER. The CDR3 consists of 18 residues.